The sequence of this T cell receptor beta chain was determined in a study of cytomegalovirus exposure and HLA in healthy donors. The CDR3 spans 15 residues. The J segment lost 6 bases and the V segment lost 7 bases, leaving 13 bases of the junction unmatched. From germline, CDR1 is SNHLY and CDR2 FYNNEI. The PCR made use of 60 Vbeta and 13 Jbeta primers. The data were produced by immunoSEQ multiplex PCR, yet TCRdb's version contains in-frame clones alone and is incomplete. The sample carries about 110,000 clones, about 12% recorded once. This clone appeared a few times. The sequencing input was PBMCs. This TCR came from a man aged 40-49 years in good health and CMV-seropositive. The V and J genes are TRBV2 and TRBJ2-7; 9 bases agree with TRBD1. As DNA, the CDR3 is TGTGCCAGCATCCGAACCACCGGGACAGGGAGCGAGCAGTACTTC. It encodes CASIRTTGTGSEQYF.